This entry describes one T cell receptor beta chain. Its antigen is undetermined. This entry is derived from a study of CD8+CD57+ T cells in acquired aplastic anemia. For the study at large: Each DNA sample taken from sorted CD4+ and CD8+ cells came to roughly 3.5 ug on average.

Patients sequenced had flow cytometry evidence of CD8+CD57+ cell expansion. Both TCR beta VDJ combination and CDR3 sequence profiling were carried out. Genomic DNA was the template for this profiling. MiXCR, run by TCRdb on the reads, gives a single entry per CDR3 protein. The sample lists 150,000 to 200,000 distinct CDR3 sequences, 48% occurring once. CDR1 ENHRY and CDR2 SYGVKD come from the germline V gene. After removal of 2 bases from V and 7 bases from J, the junction contained 15 bases not matched to a gene. The CDR3 has 18 amino acids. Study-level points and caveats: Researchers reported that CD8+ Simpson's diversity was not significantly different in patients versus controls. Common to patients and controls were twenty-nine CD8+ CDR3 sequences.

The chain uses TRBV10-3 and TRBJ2-1; TRBD2 aligns across 9 bases. The sample comprised sorted CD4+, CD8+, or CD8+CD57+ T cells (not recorded which) from PBMCs. This receptor was identified in a human donor with aplastic anemia. DNA for the CDR3: TGTGCCATCAGTGAGGCGCTCCAGCTGCGGGGGGGCAGGAATGAGCAGTTCTTC. Protein: CAISEALQLRGGRNEQFF.